These T cell receptor beta chains were read from a single sample in a study of molecular identifiers for immune sequencing clone quantification. Using its own MiXCR run on the PCR reads, TCRdb lists one record per CDR3 protein. The sample holds approximately 500,000 distinct CDR3 sequences, roughly a fifth seen once. Material for sequencing was naive CD8+ T cells from blood, with Jurkat cell RNA spiked in. These receptors were taken from a human donor in good health. Some libraries in this study had Jurkat cell RNA spiked in. CDR3s leave out the opening cysteine and the closing phenylalanine or tryptophan. Only part of the rows carry a size: once, few, many, or a class if the clone is expanded.

many TRBV7-2 ASSRLAGGPLHNEQF
many TRBV5-4 ASSLGTSQHEQY
few TRBV2 ASSGGTSGGEQF
many TRBV15 ATSRAGQTNQPQH
. TRBV5-6 ASSSPWREGNEQF
. TRBV10-3 AISERGDVTEAF
many TRBV7-9 ASSLRSDTQY
. TRBV12-3/TRBV12-4 ASQGVVNQPQH
. TRBV19 ASSLGQITEAF
. TRBV11-2 ASSTPAETDTQY
many TRBV7-9 ASSLSWGASLNEKLF
once TRBV7-6 ARPEKRTSTDTQY
once TRBV25-1 AGSVAAAAYEQY
. TRBV15 ATSRDLGANYNEQF
. TRBV25-1 ASSDPGGTNTGELF
many TRBV27 ASSLLFGGNQPQH
many TRBV3-1 ASSPHTGRGELF
many TRBV4-1 ASSQDIGTGQGAF
. TRBV6-5 ASSYGGGGEQF
once TRBV27 ASSKAGVFLPYEQY
many TRBV24-1 ATTEGGTGELF
. TRBV6-1 ASSEGNYGYT
. TRBV5-1 ASSLRGLAGGPYNEQF
. TRBV28 ASSPTVRREGVDTQY
. TRBV6-5 AGSYSEGLVTEAF
few TRBV12-3/TRBV12-4 ASSFQTRTDTQY
once TRBV28 ASSSRTSGDVIYEQY
. TRBV29-1 SEEGQTNEQF
many TRBV7-9 ASSAAPGTAIKNTGELF
many TRBV20-1 SARDSRGSSYEQY
. TRBV11-2 ASSPVVWGDYEQY
many TRBV28 ASNPRGQETQY
. TRBV7-2 ASSLLKSWELAGADYEQY
few TRBV7-2 ASSYTSGGRYEQY
. TRBV11-2 ASSLATGEAYEQY
few TRBV13 ASSPTSDSYEQY
. TRBV7-9 ASSDAEFHYEQY
few TRBV4-3 ASSQDWGAARTTDTQY
few TRBV2 ASSEGVLSQETQY
. TRBV7-9 ASSPPDWNTEAF
many TRBV5-1 ASSPFDIDTEAF
many TRBV6-2/TRBV6-3 ASRPQALNTEAF